The present entry profiles one T cell receptor (beta chain) with its context. Its antigen is currently not known. The record has no base qualities; no much larger clone is one base away. Sequenced on an Illumina HiSeq 1500. Clones were called with MiXCR by TCRdb after fastp trimmed the public reads at Q25, and only in-frame beta chains were retained. Rows are unified per CDR3 protein, each entry keeping the most common DNA and genes. The sample table lists fewer than 950,000 distinct CDR3 sequences, about 31% of them with a count of one. The biggest ten clones account for roughly 12% of the sample. The CDR3 goes from the cysteine to the valine over 16 residues. CDR3 DNA is the only sequence kept; it has 48 bases, read in frame from the first base. Taken from the germline V gene (reference sequence), the CDR1 and CDR2 loops are SGHNT and YYREEE. V is cut back by 0 bases and J by 2 bases, with 6 bases in the junction unmatched.

The data originate from a study of T cell repertoires in cytomegalovirus infection (dated by TCRdb to about 2019). For the wider study: The peptide stimulations were aimed at well-studied HLA-B-restricted epitopes as well as recently identified HLA-C-restricted CMV epitopes, whose presentation resists viral immunomodulation. Donor HLA type was relevant to the analysis, as public TCR beta signatures indicated carriage of CMV infection together with the matching HLA type.

The study at large found these results: In both this cohort and an independent cohort of some 380 donors, the cumulative frequency of public TCR beta family members distinguished carriers of CMV infection plus the relevant HLA type. In the ex vivo response, HLA-C-restricted CMV-specific TCR beta clonotypes were dominant, and in two of eight donors the single most frequent clonotype came from this HLA-C-restricted group.

According to the study, the label for this sample's treatment or condition signals: in vitro stimulation with specific CMV peptide epitopes to enrich CMV-specific T cells. The rearranged segments are TRBV5-4 and TRBJ2-7; 9 middle bases align to TRBD2. The sequencing used cultured CD8+ T cells from PBMCs, collected from culture after CMV antigen stimulation. This receptor was identified in a human donor in good health (CMV status not recorded). Some clones in this sample may be carry-over from other donors' samples. CDR3 loop: CASSLDASGGPYEQYV. The base sequence is TGTGCCAGCAGCTTGGACGCAAGCGGGGGGCCCTACGAGCAGTACGTC.